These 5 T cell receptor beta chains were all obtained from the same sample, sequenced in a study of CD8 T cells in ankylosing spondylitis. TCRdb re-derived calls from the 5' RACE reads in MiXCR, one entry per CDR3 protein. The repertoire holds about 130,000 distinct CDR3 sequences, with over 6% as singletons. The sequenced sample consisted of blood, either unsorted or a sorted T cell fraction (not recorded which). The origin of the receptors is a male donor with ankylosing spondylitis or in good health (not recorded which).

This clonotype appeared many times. The CDR3 region has the DNA TGCAGTGCTAGAGGGGACAGGGGGCTAGCGGGAGGGCCGTCAGATACGCAGTATTTT. It is translated as CSARGDRGLAGGPSDTQYF. The genes are TRBV20-1 and TRBJ2-3; D may be TRBD1 or TRBD2 (12 bases each). V lost 1 base to trimming and J lost 4 bases, with 27 bases between them. Germline V gene data show CDR1 as DFQATT and CDR2 as SNEGSKA (reference sequence). The CDR3 length is 19 residues.

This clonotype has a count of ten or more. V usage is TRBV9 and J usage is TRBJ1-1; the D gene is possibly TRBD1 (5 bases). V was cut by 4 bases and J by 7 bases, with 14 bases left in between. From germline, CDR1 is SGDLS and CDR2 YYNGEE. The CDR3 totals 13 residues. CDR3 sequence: CASSLRGTGEAFF. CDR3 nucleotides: TGTGCCAGCAGCCTCCGGGGGACCGGTGAAGCTTTCTTT.

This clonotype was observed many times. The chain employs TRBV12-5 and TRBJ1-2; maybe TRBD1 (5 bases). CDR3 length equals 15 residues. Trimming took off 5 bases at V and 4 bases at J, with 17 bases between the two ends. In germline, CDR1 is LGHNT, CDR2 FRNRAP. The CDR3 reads CASGPPAGRFYGYTF. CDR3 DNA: TGTGCTAGTGGTCCCCCGGCAGGGAGATTCTATGGCTACACCTTC.

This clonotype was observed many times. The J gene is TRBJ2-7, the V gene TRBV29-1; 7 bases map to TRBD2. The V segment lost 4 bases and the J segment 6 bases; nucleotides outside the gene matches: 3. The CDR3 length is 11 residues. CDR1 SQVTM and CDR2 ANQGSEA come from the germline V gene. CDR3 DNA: TGCAGCGTTGGAGGGACTACCGAGCAGTACTTC. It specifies CSVGGTTEQYF.

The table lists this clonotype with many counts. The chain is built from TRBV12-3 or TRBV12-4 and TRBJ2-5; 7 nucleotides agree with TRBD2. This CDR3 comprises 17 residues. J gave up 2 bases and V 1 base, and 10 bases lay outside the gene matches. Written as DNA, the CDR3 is TGTGCCAGCAGTTTAGGGCCTGGCGGGGGATTGCAAGAGACCCAGTACTTC. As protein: CASSLGPGGGLQETQYF.